This T cell receptor (beta chain) derives from a study of cytomegalovirus exposure and HLA in healthy donors. Sequencing was performed with immunoSEQ multiplex PCR; in TCRdb, only in-frame clones are kept and a portion is missing. The sample records 150,000 to 200,000 clones, roughly 82% being singletons. From germline, CDR1 is SGHRS and CDR2 YFSETQ. J gave up 1 base and V 2 bases, and 5 bases lay outside the gene matches. The length of the CDR3 is 16 residues. The clonotype comes from a woman between 18 and 29 years old in good health and CMV-seronegative. Sequenced: PBMCs. The rearrangement links TRBV5-1 to TRBJ1-1, with 10 bases that match TRBD1. This CDR3 is CASSFRTGGRNTEAFF. The DNA for the CDR3 is TGCGCCAGCAGCTTCAGGACAGGGGGAAGGAACACTGAAGCTTTCTTT. Using reference TRBV5-1 and TRBJ1-1 for the parts outside the CDR3, the full variable domain is KAGVTQTPRYLIKTRGQQVTLSCSPISGHRSVSWYQQTPGQGLQFLFEYFSETQRNKGNFPGRFSGRQFSNSRSEMNVSTLELGDSALYLCASSFRTGGRNTEAFFGQGTRLTVV.